What follows are 7 T cell receptor beta chains derived from one specimen sequenced in a study of graft-versus-host responses after intestinal transplantation. The method was immunoSEQ multiplex PCR; TCRdb's version includes in-frame clones alone and lacks a portion of them. The table has over 100,000 clones, 80% to 95% seen once. These receptors lack a known antigen. The starting material was unstimulated CD4+ T cells sorted from spleen or lymph node cells, obtained before intestinal transplant. The receptors shown here come from a human donor who received an intestinal transplant.

This rearrangement joins TRBV2 to TRBJ2-7, with a possible D match to TRBD1 (5 bases). Germline V CDR1 and CDR2: SNHLY, FYNNEI. V lost 7 bases to trimming and J lost 5 bases, with 21 bases between them. CDR3 length equals 15 residues. CDR3 nucleotides: TGTGCCAGCAAGGGGCAGGGAATTTCTGGGCACGAGCAGTACTTC. Its translation is CASKGQGISGHEQYF.

V gene TRBV4-2 combines with J gene TRBJ1-2; TRBD1 is a possible D gene (6 bases). Germline assignment: CDR1 LGHNA and CDR2 YNFKEQ. Trimming removed 4 bases from V and 4 bases from J, with 22 bases in between. This CDR3 spans 17 amino acids. CDR3 sequence: CASSPRPLGGAFYGYTF. Here the CDR3 DNA reads TGTGCCAGCAGCCCCCGCCCATTAGGGGGGGCCTTCTATGGCTACACCTTC.

The chain uses TRBV7-6 and TRBJ1-5; 10 nucleotides line up with TRBD1. V was clipped by 5 bases and J by 3 bases; unmatched bases: 4. Germline V CDR1 and CDR2: SGHVS, FNYEAQ. The CDR3 length is 15 residues. CDR3 sequence reads: CASSQGQGFNQPQHF. The DNA of the CDR3 is TGTGCCAGCAGCCAGGGACAGGGGTTCAATCAGCCCCAGCATTTT.

The chain recombines TRBV5-1 with TRBJ2-7; possibly TRBD1 for D (7 bases). Germline assignment: CDR1 SGHRS and CDR2 YFSETQ. V was pared by 3 bases and J by 10 bases, with 20 bases between. CDR3 length: 14 amino acids. CDR3 protein: CASSSGQTGGVQYF. CDR3 coding DNA: TGCGCCAGCAGCTCGGGACAGACCGGCGGGGTCCAGTACTTC.

In this sample, this clone turned up once. The chain recombines TRBV7-9 with TRBJ1-1, with 7 nucleotides matching TRBD1. The germline V gene has CDR1 SEHNR and CDR2 FQNEAQ (reference sequence). This CDR3 has 17 residues. Losses at the gene ends were 5 bases for V and 1 base for J; bases not matched to a gene: 13. This CDR3 is CASSPPAGTDKNTEAFF. The CDR3 DNA reads TGTGCCAGCAGCCCCCCGGCGGGGACAGACAAGAACACTGAAGCTTTCTTT.

The genes are TRBV6-5 and TRBJ1-1, with D possibly being TRBD1 (5 bases). Germline CDR1 reads MNHEY; CDR2 reads SVGAGI. CDR3 size: 15 residues. Trimming left V 1 base short and J 0 bases short, with 9 bases between. CDR3 protein: CASSYWAGMNTEAFF. The CDR3 DNA follows: TGTGCCAGCAGTTACTGGGCAGGGATGAACACTGAAGCTTTCTTT.

The gene calls are TRBV7-5 and TRBJ1-5. TRBV7-5 is termed a pseudogene. CDR3 size: 17 residues. The CDR3 DNA reads TGTGCCAGAAGCTTCATAGATTTTATAGATAGCAATCAGCCCCAGCATTTT. Residues: CARSFIDFIDSNQPQHF.